Listed below are T cell receptor beta chains from one sample, sequenced in a study of T cell changes during pregnancy in multiple sclerosis. Clones were sequenced by immunoSEQ multiplex PCR, and TCRdb holds only the in-frame ones, with some missing. The sample records tens of thousands of clones, over 75% being singletons. Sequenced here: peripheral blood, sampled before pregnancy. The receptors derive from a female donor with multiple sclerosis, enrolled in a pregnancy study. Each CDR3 is given with its conserved first and last residue. Each record gives: J gene, clone size, V gene, D gene, CDR3 protein, CDR3 DNA. The D gene is left open where the match is weak. Size tells how often a clone was seen (once, few, many) or the class of an expanded clone, and some rows leave it out.

TRBJ2-3 | - | TRBV5-1 | TRBD1 | CASSPDRARVDTQYF | TGCGCCAGCAGCCCCGACAGGGCTCGGGTCGATACGCAGTATTTT
TRBJ2-2 | - | TRBV9 | - | CASSVAFGELFF | TGTGCCAGCAGCGTAGCGTTCGGGGAGCTGTTTTTT
TRBJ2-3 | - | TRBV27 | TRBD2 | CASRKFGGVRTDTQYF | TGTGCCAGCCGGAAATTCGGGGGGGTCCGCACAGATACGCAGTATTTT
TRBJ2-1 | - | TRBV25-1 | TRBD2 | CASSESTGGFYNEQFF | TGTGCCAGCAGTGAATCCACGGGGGGGTTCTACAATGAGCAGTTCTTC
TRBJ2-2 | - | TRBV11-2 | - | CASSLIRGPTGELFF | TGTGCCAGCAGCTTGATCCGCGGGCCCACCGGGGAGCTGTTTTTT
TRBJ2-1 | - | TRBV6-1 | TRBD1 | CASSEAGTGVDNEQFF | TGTGCCAGCAGTGAAGCCGGGACAGGGGTCGACAATGAGCAGTTCTTC
TRBJ1-5 | - | TRBV5-8 | TRBD1 | CASSTWTGPQHF | TGTGCCAGCAGCACCTGGACAGGGCCCCAGCATTTT
TRBJ1-3 | once | TRBV7-2 | - | CASSLVAGAGNTIYF | TGTGCCAGCAGCTTAGTAGCAGGGGCCGGAAACACCATATATTTT
TRBJ2-1 | - | TRBV7-9 | TRBD2 | CASSLGAGGPYNEQFF | TGTGCCAGCAGCTTAGGAGCGGGGGGCCCTTACAATGAGCAGTTCTTC
TRBJ1-1 | - | TRBV6-5 | - | CASSYGGGRTEAFF | TGTGCCAGCAGTTACGGCGGGGGGAGAACTGAAGCTTTCTTT
TRBJ1-1 | - | TRBV7-2 | - | CASSWTVNTEAFF | TGTGCCAGCAGCTGGACAGTAAACACTGAAGCTTTCTTT
TRBJ1-3 | - | TRBV29-1 | TRBD1 | CSVGQGVGNTIYF | TGCAGCGTCGGACAGGGGGTCGGAAACACCATATATTTT
TRBJ2-3 | - | TRBV6-1 | - | CASSEAGHGTDTQYF | TGTGCCAGCAGTGAAGCGGGACACGGGACAGATACGCAGTATTTT
TRBJ2-3 | - | TRBV19 | - | CATQSGGDPQYF | TGTGCCACCCAAAGCGGAGGGGACCCTCAATATTTT
TRBJ1-1 | - | TRBV7-8 | - | CASRDQQGTMNTEAFF | TGTGCCAGCAGAGATCAACAGGGCACTATGAACACTGAAGCTTTCTTT
TRBJ2-1 | medium-sized | TRBV19 | TRBD2 | CASSMTLAGGSSYNEQFF | TGTGCCAGTAGTATGACACTAGCGGGGGGAAGCTCCTACAATGAGCAGTTCTTC
TRBJ2-7 | - | TRBV5-4 | TRBD2 | CASSPRGGSYEQYF | TGTGCCAGCAGCCCCCGGGGGGGATCTTACGAGCAGTACTTC
TRBJ2-3 | - | TRBV18 | TRBD2 | CASSPLAGGYTDTQYF | TGTGCCAGCTCACCCCTAGCGGGGGGATACACAGATACGCAGTATTTT
TRBJ2-1 | - | TRBV5-1 | TRBD2 | CASSPGLAGGRSNEQFF | TGCGCCAGCAGCCCGGGACTAGCGGGGGGTCGATCTAATGAGCAGTTCTTC
TRBJ2-5 | - | TRBV18 | - | CASSHGTAETQYF | TGTGCCAGCTCACACGGGACTGCCGAGACCCAGTACTTC
TRBJ1-5 | - | TRBV7-9 | - | CASSPSERANQPQHF | TGTGCCAGCAGCCCAAGCGAACGAGCAAATCAGCCCCAGCATTTT
TRBJ2-4 | - | TRBV7-7 | TRBD1 | CASSLTWDRVTKNIQYF | TGTGCCAGCAGCTTGACTTGGGACAGGGTTACCAAAAACATTCAGTACTTC
TRBJ1-5 | - | TRBV6-5 | TRBD1 | CASSYSGQGNQPQHF | TGTGCCAGCAGTTACTCGGGACAGGGGAATCAGCCCCAGCATTTT
TRBJ2-2 | - | TRBV5-6 | TRBD2 | CASSQVGLANTGELFF | TGTGCCAGCAGCCAGGTCGGACTAGCGAACACCGGGGAGCTGTTTTTT
TRBJ1-6 | - | TRBV2 | - | CASSENRAYSPLHF | TGTGCCAGCAGTGAAAACAGGGCCTATTCACCCCTCCACTTT
TRBJ1-4 | - | TRBV27 | TRBD1 | CASSLNRGANEKLFF | TGTGCCAGCAGTTTAAACAGGGGAGCTAATGAAAAACTGTTTTTT
TRBJ2-7 | - | TRBV6-5 | - | CASSYDGGLSEQYF | TGTGCCAGCAGTTACGACGGGGGATTAAGCGAGCAGTACTTC
TRBJ1-2 | - | TRBV5-6 | - | CASSLLGPGGYTF | TGTGCCAGCAGCTTGCTGGGCCCTGGTGGCTACACCTTC
TRBJ2-5 | - | TRBV2 | TRBD1 | CASSRDRGLGTKETQYF | TGTGCCAGCAGCCGGGACAGGGGTTTGGGCACGAAAGAGACCCAGTACTTC
TRBJ2-4 | - | TRBV5-5 | TRBD2 | CASSRLGGGPGRNIQYF | TGTGCCAGCAGCCGCCTGGGCGGGGGGCCTGGAAGAAACATTCAGTACTTC
TRBJ2-3 | - | TRBV9 | TRBD2 | CASSVLAGSSTDTQYF | TGTGCCAGCAGCGTACTAGCGGGGTCTAGCACAGATACGCAGTATTTT
TRBJ1-6 | - | TRBV6-5 | - | CATNVGRGRDSPLHF | TGTGCCACTAATGTGGGAAGGGGAAGAGATTCACCCCTCCACTTT
TRBJ1-1 | - | TRBV7-3 | - | CASSLSGNTEAFF | TGTGCCAGCAGCTTAAGCGGAAACACTGAAGCTTTCTTT
TRBJ1-6 | - | TRBV25-1 | TRBD1 | CASSELQGQGGGNSPLHF | TGTGCCAGCAGTGAATTACAGGGACAGGGGGGTGGCAATTCACCCCTCCACTTT
TRBJ2-2 | - | TRBV12-5 | TRBD1 | CASGTGVTGELFF | TGTGCTAGTGGGACAGGGGTGACCGGGGAGCTGTTTTTT
TRBJ1-1 | - | TRBV10-3 | TRBD1 | CAISGQGGGSEAFF | TGTGCCATCAGTGGGCAGGGGGGTGGGTCTGAAGCTTTCTTT
TRBJ2-1 | - | TRBV9 | - | CASSVDLGEQFF | TGTGCCAGCAGCGTAGACCTCGGTGAGCAGTTCTTC
TRBJ2-2 | - | TRBV7-2 | TRBD1 | CASSHDRANTGELFF | TGTGCCAGTAGTCACGACAGGGCCAACACCGGGGAGCTGTTTTTT
TRBJ2-2 | - | TRBV27 | - | CASSPPPGANTGELFF | TGTGCCAGCAGTCCTCCCCCAGGGGCGAACACCGGGGAGCTGTTTTTT
TRBJ2-2 | - | TRBV2 | TRBD2 | CAGTTTSGGAGTGELFF | TGTGCCGGCACTACGACTAGCGGGGGGGCCGGAACCGGGGAGCTGTTTTTT
TRBJ2-3 | - | TRBV6-5 | TRBD2 | CASSLTSGDADTQYF | TGTGCCAGCAGTCTGACTAGCGGGGACGCAGATACGCAGTATTTT